The T cell receptor beta chain described here comes from a study of blood T cells in healthy people across ages. The CDR3 loop spans 17 amino acids. Looked up from germline, CDR1 is LGHDT and CDR2 is YNNKEL (reference sequence). Trimming removed 0 bases from V and 4 bases from J; junction bases left unmatched: 7. For the second PCR, which ran for about 7 to 11 cycles, a sample-barcoded 5' primer and a J-beta primer mix were used. TCRdb redid the calling of the 5' RACE reads with MiXCR, one entry per CDR3 protein. The table records over 1.5 million distinct CDR3 sequences, around half of them present only once.

This clonotype originated in a middle-aged woman in good health. The sample comprised blood. The chain recombines TRBV3-1 with TRBJ2-1, with 9 bases matching TRBD1. The CDR3 reads CASSQDLRDRVYNEQFF. The CDR3 bases are TGTGCCAGCAGCCAAGATCTCCGGGACAGGGTTTACAATGAGCAGTTCTTC.